This entry lists 19 T cell receptor beta chains sequenced from one sample in a study of human T cells and chemical hapten exposure. One entry per CDR3 protein, called by TCRdb with MiXCR from the RACE reads. The table lists 300,000 to 450,000 distinct CDR3 sequences, 4.5% to 6% of them singletons, with just over 2.5% in the top ten. Time point reported: pre-sensitization, week 0. Treatment given: therapeutic diphenylcyclopropenone sensitization with weekly scalp DPC. The sequences come from whole blood, collected in connection with sensitization to the hapten diphenylcyclopropenone (DPC). These receptors were obtained from a woman between 45 and 65 years old with alopecia areata. Some clones in this sample may be carry-over from other donors' samples.

The CDR3 region has the DNA TGTGCCAGCAGCCAAGATCCTCGGGAAGATACGCAGTATTTT. Encoded protein: CASSQDPREDTQYF. This chain uses TRBV3-1 with TRBJ2-3; D perhaps matches TRBD2 (5 bases). Germline V gene sequence: CDR1 LGHDT, CDR2 YNNKEL (reference sequence). With 0 bases removed from V and 5 bases from J, the gap between germline ends came to 9 bases. This CDR3 comprises 14 residues.

The rearrangement joins TRBV6-5 to TRBJ2-1; D may correspond to TRBD1 or TRBD2 (5 bases each). Germline V gene sequence: CDR1 MNHEY, CDR2 SVGAGI. This CDR3 is 14 amino acids long. Trimming shortened V by 0 bases and J by 8 bases, and 11 bases separated the two germline ends. As DNA, the CDR3 is TGTGCCAGCAGTTACTCGGGGTTGGGGGATGAGCAGTTCTTC. Amino acids: CASSYSGLGDEQFF.

The chain couples TRBV2 to TRBJ1-2, with D uncertain. The CDR3 is 14 amino acids. CDR1 is SNHLY and CDR2 is FYNNEI in the germline V gene. The germline V and J ends were trimmed by 5 bases and 5 bases, with 15 bases remaining between them. The CDR3 reads CASSQGDLHYGYTF. The DNA of the CDR3 is TGTGCCAGCAGTCAAGGTGACCTACATTATGGCTACACCTTC.

The chain uses TRBV12-3 or TRBV12-4 and TRBJ2-3; D call uncertain. V lost 3 bases and J lost 8, with 6 bases in between. This CDR3 has 11 amino acids. CDR3 sequence (DNA): TGTGCCAGCAGTTTGATGGGTACGCAGTATTTT. It encodes CASSLMGTQYF.

The gene calls are TRBV7-6 and TRBJ1-4; no firm D call. The V gene's germline CDR1 is SGHVS and CDR2 FNYEAQ. The length of the CDR3 is 15 residues. V was pared by 3 bases and J by 0 bases, with 8 bases between. The CDR3 reads CASSLDGSTNEKLFF. DNA of the CDR3: TGTGCCAGCAGCTTGGACGGCTCAACTAATGAAAAACTGTTTTTT.

Ten or more counts support this clonotype. The genes are TRBV28 and TRBJ1-5; a weak D match, TRBD1 (5 bases). Trimming shortened V by 5 bases and J by 4 bases, and 15 bases separated the two germline ends. CDR3 length: 15 amino acids. CDR1 is MDHEN, CDR2 SYDVKM, per germline. Here the CDR3 DNA reads TGTGCCAGCAGTGGGGACCAAAGGACTAATCAGCCCCAGCATTTT. Translating it yields CASSGDQRTNQPQHF. The full variable domain, rest sourced from reference TRBV28 and TRBJ1-5, is DVKVTQSSRYLVKRTGEKVFLECVQDMDHENMFWYRQDPGLGLRLIYFSYDVKMKEKGDIPEGYSVSREKKERFSLILESASTNQTSMYLCASSGDQRTNQPQHFGDGTRLSIL.

The V and J genes are TRBV10-3 and TRBJ2-2; D might be TRBD1 or TRBD2, each matching 5 bases. The CDR3 is made up of 12 amino acids. The germline gives CDR1 ENHRY, CDR2 SYGVKD. The ends were cut back, 6 bases at V and 6 bases at J, with 8 bases in the middle. The CDR3 nucleotides read TGTGCCATCAGGAGGGGATCCGGGGAGCTGTTTTTT. Amino acid sequence: CAIRRGSGELFF.

V gene TRBV28 combines with J gene TRBJ1-1; a possible D gene is TRBD1 (5 bases). The V end was cut by 9 bases, the J end by 4 bases, with 9 bases between. The CDR3 covers 11 residues. Germline lookup yields CDR1 MDHEN and CDR2 SYDVKM. Here the CDR3 reads CASWGGTEAFF. Here the CDR3 DNA reads TGTGCCAGTTGGGGGGGCACTGAAGCTTTCTTT.

The sample holds many counts of this clonotype. V usage is TRBV4-3 and J usage is TRBJ2-1; D not certain. Germline CDR1 LGHNA, CDR2 YSLEER. Trimming cost V 4 bases and J 4 bases, with 11 bases left between them. The CDR3 has 14 residues. The CDR3 nucleotides are TGCGCCAGCAGCCTCCAGCCTGGGTACAATGAGCAGTTCTTC. Its protein is CASSLQPGYNEQFF.

CDR3 nucleotides: TGTGCCAGCAGTCAAGGGAACAGCGTAGTCAATCAGCCCCAGCATTTT. Its translation is CASSQGNSVVNQPQHF. The rearrangement joins TRBV6-1 to TRBJ1-5, with D uncertain. The CDR3 sequence is 16 residues long. The germline V gene has CDR1 MNHNS and CDR2 SASEGT. Trimming took 5 bases from V and 3 from J, leaving 17 bases between them.

This chain connects TRBV10-3 to TRBJ1-1; D gene uncertain. In germline, CDR1 is ENHRY, CDR2 SYGVKD. CDR3 length equals 15 residues. Trimming removed 4 bases at V and 0 bases at J, with 12 bases between. The CDR3 spells CAISADVALNTEAFF. The CDR3, as DNA: TGTGCCATCAGTGCCGACGTCGCATTGAACACTGAAGCTTTCTTT.

The rearrangement uses TRBV7-9 and TRBJ1-1; D is ambiguous. The germline V gene encodes CDR1 SEHNR and CDR2 FQNEAQ (reference sequence). This CDR3 is 14 amino acids long. Trimming stripped 2 bases from V and 3 bases from J, with 10 bases between. The CDR3 DNA reads as TGTGCCAGCAGCTTATTACGGAGAGACACTGAAGCTTTCTTT. Amino acid sequence: CASSLLRRDTEAFF.

This clonotype was counted only a few times. This rearrangement joins TRBV29-1 to TRBJ2-7, with 7 nucleotides matching TRBD1. Germline assignment: CDR1 SQVTM and CDR2 ANQGSEA. J was trimmed by 4 bases and V by 1 base; bases with no gene match: 1. The CDR3 length is 12 residues. CDR3 sequence (DNA): TGCAGCGTTGAAGTCAGGGGGTACGAGCAGTACTTC. Translated: CSVEVRGYEQYF.

This clonotype has at least ten counts. V is TRBV28 and J is TRBJ2-4; a possible D gene is TRBD2 (5 bases). There are 14 residues in the CDR3. V was cut by 5 bases and J by 0 bases, with 8 bases left in between. Germline CDR1 MDHEN, CDR2 SYDVKM. The CDR3 loop reads CASSGRGAKNIQYF. CDR3 DNA sequence: TGTGCCAGCAGTGGCCGGGGAGCCAAAAACATTCAGTACTTC.

This clonotype was counted only a few times. This chain connects TRBV6-2 or TRBV6-3 to TRBJ2-2; 8 nucleotides match TRBD1. Trimming at V came to 4 bases and at J to 4 bases, leaving 5 bases not matched to a gene. Germline CDR1 reads MNHEY; CDR2 reads SVGEGT. CDR3 size: 15 residues. The CDR3 DNA sequence: TGTGCCAGCAGTTGGGGACAGGTTATCACCGGGGAGCTGTTTTTT. It specifies CASSWGQVITGELFF.

This clonotype was seen a handful of times. The chain carries TRBV4-1 and TRBJ1-2; 9 nucleotides match TRBD1. The CDR3 loop spans 15 amino acids. Germline assignment: CDR1 MGHRA and CDR2 YSYEKL. V lost 3 bases and J lost 0; bases outside the gene matches: 2. DNA for the CDR3: TGCGCCAGCAGCCAGGGGGACAGGGCTAACTATGGCTACACCTTC. Translated, it gives CASSQGDRANYGYTF.

The chain combines TRBV5-1 with TRBJ2-6; weak D call: TRBD1 (5 bases). V was shortened by 4 bases and J by 2 bases, with 10 bases between the two germline ends. The CDR3 spans 15 residues. Germline CDR1 SGHRS, CDR2 YFSETQ. The CDR3 is CASSATGPGANVLTF. CDR3 DNA sequence: TGCGCCAGCAGCGCAACAGGCCCTGGGGCCAACGTCCTGACTTTC.

This clonotype was seen at least ten times. The chain carries TRBV7-8 and TRBJ2-3; 8 nucleotides align to TRBD2. From germline, CDR1 is SGHVS and CDR2 FQNEAQ. This CDR3 has 15 amino acids. V lost 5 bases to trimming and J lost 2 bases; unmatched junction nucleotides: 6. This CDR3 reads CASSPVAGFTDTQYF. The CDR3 DNA follows: TGTGCCAGCAGCCCCGTAGCGGGGTTCACAGATACGCAGTATTTT.

This clonotype was recorded a few times. V gene TRBV20-1 combines with J gene TRBJ2-3, with 10 nucleotides matching TRBD2. CDR1 DFQATT and CDR2 SNEGSKA come from the germline V gene (reference sequence). This CDR3 has 14 amino acids. V shed 2 bases, J shed 6 bases, and the junction held 5 bases outside the gene matches. CDR3 coding DNA: TGCAGTGCTAGACTTAGCGGGAGGTTGGATACGCAGTATTTT. Translated, it gives CSARLSGRLDTQYF.